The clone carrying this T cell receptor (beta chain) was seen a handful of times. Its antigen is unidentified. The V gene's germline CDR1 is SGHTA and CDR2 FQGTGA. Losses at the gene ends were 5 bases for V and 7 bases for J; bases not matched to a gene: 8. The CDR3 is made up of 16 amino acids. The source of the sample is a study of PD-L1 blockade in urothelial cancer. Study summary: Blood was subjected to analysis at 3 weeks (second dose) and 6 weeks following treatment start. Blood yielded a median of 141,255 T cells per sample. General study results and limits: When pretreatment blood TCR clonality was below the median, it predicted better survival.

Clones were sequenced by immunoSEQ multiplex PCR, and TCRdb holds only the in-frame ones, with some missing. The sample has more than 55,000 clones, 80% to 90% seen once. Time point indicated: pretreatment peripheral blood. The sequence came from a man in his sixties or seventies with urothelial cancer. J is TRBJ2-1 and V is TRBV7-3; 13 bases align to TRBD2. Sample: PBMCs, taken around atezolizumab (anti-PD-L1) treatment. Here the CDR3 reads CASSLGLAGVGNEQFF. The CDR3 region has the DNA TGTGCCAGCAGCCTCGGACTAGCGGGAGTGGGAAATGAGCAGTTCTTC.